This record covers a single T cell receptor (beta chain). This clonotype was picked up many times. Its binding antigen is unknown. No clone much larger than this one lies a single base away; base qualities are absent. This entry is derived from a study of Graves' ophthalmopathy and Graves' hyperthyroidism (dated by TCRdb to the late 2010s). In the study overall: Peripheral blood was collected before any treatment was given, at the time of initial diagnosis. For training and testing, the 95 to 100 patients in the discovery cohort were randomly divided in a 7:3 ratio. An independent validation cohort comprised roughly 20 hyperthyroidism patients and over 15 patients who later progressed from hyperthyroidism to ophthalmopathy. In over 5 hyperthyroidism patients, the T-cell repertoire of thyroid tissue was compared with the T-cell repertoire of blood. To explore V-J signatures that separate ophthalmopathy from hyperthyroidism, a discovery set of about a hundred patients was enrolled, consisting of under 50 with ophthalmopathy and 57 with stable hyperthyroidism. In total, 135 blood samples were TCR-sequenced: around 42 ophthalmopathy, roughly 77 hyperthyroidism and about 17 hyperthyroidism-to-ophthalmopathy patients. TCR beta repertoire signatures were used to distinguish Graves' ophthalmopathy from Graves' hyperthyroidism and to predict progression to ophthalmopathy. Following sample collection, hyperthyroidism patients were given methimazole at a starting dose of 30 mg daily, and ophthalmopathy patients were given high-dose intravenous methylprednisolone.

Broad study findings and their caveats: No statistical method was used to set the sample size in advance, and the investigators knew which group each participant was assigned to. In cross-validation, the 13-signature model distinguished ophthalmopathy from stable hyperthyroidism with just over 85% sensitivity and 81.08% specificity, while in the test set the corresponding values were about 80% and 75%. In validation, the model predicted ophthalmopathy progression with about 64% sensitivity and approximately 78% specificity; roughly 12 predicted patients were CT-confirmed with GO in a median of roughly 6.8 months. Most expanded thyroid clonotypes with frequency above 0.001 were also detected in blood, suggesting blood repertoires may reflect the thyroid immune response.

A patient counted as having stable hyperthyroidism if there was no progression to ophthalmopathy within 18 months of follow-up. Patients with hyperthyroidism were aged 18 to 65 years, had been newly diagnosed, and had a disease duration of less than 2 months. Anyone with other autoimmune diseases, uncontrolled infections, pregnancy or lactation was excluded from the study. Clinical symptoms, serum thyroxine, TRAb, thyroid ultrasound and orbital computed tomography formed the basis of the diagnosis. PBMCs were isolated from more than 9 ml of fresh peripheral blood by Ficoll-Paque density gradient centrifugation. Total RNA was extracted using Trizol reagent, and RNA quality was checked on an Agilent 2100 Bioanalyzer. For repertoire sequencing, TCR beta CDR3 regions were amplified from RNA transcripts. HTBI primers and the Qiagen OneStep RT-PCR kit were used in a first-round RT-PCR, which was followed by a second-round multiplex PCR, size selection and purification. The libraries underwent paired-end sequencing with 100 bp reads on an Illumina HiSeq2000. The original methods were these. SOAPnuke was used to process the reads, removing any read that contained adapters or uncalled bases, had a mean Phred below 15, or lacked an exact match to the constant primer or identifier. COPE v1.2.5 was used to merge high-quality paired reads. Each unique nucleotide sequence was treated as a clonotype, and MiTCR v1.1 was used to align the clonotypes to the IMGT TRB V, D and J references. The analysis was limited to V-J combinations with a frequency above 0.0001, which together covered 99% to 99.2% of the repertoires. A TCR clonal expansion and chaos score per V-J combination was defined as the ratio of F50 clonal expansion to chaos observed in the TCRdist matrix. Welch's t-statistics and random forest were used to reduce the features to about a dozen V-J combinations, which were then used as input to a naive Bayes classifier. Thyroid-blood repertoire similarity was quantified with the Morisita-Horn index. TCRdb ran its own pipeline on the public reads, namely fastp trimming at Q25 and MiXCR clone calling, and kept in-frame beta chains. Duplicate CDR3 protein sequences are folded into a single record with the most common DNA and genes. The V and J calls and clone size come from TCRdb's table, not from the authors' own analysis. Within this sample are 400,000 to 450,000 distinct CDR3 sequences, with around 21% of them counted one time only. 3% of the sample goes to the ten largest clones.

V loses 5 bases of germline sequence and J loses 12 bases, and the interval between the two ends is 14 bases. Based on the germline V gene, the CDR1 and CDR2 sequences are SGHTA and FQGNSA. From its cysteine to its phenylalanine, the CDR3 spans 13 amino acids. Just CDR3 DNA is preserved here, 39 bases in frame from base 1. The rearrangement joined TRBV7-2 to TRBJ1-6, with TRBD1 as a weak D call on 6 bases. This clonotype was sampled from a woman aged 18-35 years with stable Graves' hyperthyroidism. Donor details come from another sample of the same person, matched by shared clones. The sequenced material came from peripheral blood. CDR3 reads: CASSQGPGEPLHF. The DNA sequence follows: TGTGCCAGCAGCCAGGGACCAGGGGAACCCCTCCACTTT.